This T cell receptor (beta chain) was documented in a study of OX40 agonist ivuxolimab in advanced cancers. About the study: Patients were infused with ivuxolimab every 2 weeks at 0.01 to 10 mg/kg. Averaging approximately 60 years in age, with a range of about 23 to 90, the cohort was about 85% male. Partial responses occurred in Three dose-escalation patients, one with hepatocellular carcinoma and two with cutaneous melanoma.

The germline V gene has CDR1 LNHNV and CDR2 YYDKDF (reference sequence). The CDR3 runs 16 residues. Germline trimming cut 1 base from V and 4 bases from J; bases unmatched to any gene: 9. Clones were read by immunoSEQ multiplex PCR, and TCRdb kept only the in-frame ones, dropping some. The top ten clones hold about 4% of a sample with roughly 76,000 clones, 88% of them seen once. This chain joins TRBV15 and TRBJ2-7, with TRBD2 matching 8 bases. The specimen was CD4+ or CD8+ T cells sorted from blood, collected in a trial of the OX40 agonist ivuxolimab. The TCR sequence derives from an adult with an advanced solid tumor such as melanoma, head and neck, liver or kidney cancer. Here the CDR3 DNA reads TGTGCCACCAGCAGAGGTCGAGCTAGCGGGCTATACGAGCAGTACTTC. It translates to CATSRGRASGLYEQYF.